This T cell receptor (beta chain) originates from a study of CD8 T cells in Susac syndrome. Germline V gives CDR1 SNHLY, CDR2 FYNNEI. V was pared by 6 bases and J by 4 bases, with 3 bases of the junction left unmatched. The length of the CDR3 is 14 residues. Study-wide findings and caveats: It was acknowledged by the study that relatively few individuals were included in its TCR sequencing and HLA analysis.

Random-hexamer reverse transcription was applied to 0.5 to 1 ug RNA. Amplification of the TCR beta CDR3 was carried out by immunoSEQ multiplex PCR, which spanned a total of 54 Vbeta and 13 Jbeta segments. TCRdb called the immunoSEQ multiplex PCR reads again in MiXCR, with one record for every CDR3 protein. The top ten hold roughly 0.07% of the sample, which has under 250,000 distinct CDR3 sequences, about 94% seen once. From blood CD8+ and CD4+ T cells, the TCR beta chain was sequenced. Negative isolation was used for CD8+ and CD4+ T cells and FACS enrichment for TEMRA cells. This clonotype was detected once. Its cognate antigen is unknown.

The source material was CD4+ T cells from PBMCs. The chain joins TRBV2 to TRBJ2-3; 11 bases line up with TRBD1. This TCR was sampled from a human donor with multiple sclerosis. CDR3 in amino acids: CASSGQGAADTQYF. The CDR3 DNA is TGTGCCAGCAGCGGACAGGGGGCCGCAGATACGCAGTATTTT.